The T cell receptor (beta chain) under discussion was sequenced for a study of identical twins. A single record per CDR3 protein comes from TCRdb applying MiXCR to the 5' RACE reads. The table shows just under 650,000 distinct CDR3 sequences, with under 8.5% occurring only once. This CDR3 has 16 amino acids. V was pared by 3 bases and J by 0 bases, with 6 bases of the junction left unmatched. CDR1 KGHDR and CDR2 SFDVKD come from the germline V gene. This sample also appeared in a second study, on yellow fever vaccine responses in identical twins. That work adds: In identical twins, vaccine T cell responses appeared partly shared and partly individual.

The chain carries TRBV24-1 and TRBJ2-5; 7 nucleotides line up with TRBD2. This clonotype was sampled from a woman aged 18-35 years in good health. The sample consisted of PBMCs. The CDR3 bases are TGTGCCACCAGTGATCCAGCGGGGACCGACCAAGAGACCCAGTACTTC. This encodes CATSDPAGTDQETQYF.